The clone carrying this T cell receptor beta chain has just a few counts. Its antigen is currently unknown. The data were taken from a study of T cells in localized non-small cell lung cancer. Clones were read by immunoSEQ multiplex PCR, and TCRdb kept only the in-frame ones, dropping some. Of about 3,200 clones in the sample, 28% were seen once. Looked up from germline, CDR1 is SGHNT and CDR2 is YENEEA. Trimming removed 3 bases from V and 7 bases from J, with 15 bases in between. The CDR3 covers 14 residues. Broader study findings: A higher density of T cells in blood coincided with extended overall survival. Highest T cell clonality was seen in uninvolved adjacent lung, surpassing that measured in tumor.

This material consisted of normal lung tissue next to the tumor, taken before any cancer treatment. The rearrangement uses TRBV11-3 and TRBJ2-5; no firm D call. The clonotype originates from a woman aged 35 to 75 with stage I lung adenocarcinoma. CDR3 bases: TGTGCCAGCAGCTTTTCTACGACTCATGGGACCCAGTACTTC. Translating gives CASSFSTTHGTQYF.